The rows below give T cell receptor beta chains drawn from one sample of a study of OX40 agonist ivuxolimab in advanced cancers. Sequencing was performed with immunoSEQ multiplex PCR; in TCRdb, only in-frame clones are kept and a portion is missing. The profile shows some 60,000 clones, about 89% of them singletons. Specimen: CD4+ or CD8+ T cells sorted from blood, collected in a trial of the OX40 agonist ivuxolimab. These receptor sequences come from an adult with an advanced solid tumor such as melanoma, head and neck, liver or kidney cancer. Each CDR3 is given with its conserved first and last residue. A D gene is named only where the DNA matches it firmly. Size is stated for part of the rows, as once, few or many counts, or as a class when the clone is expanded.

clone size: -; J gene: TRBJ2-2; V gene: TRBV19; CDR3 length: 15; D gene: TRBD2; CDR3 protein: CASSIVRGGTGELFF; CDR3 DNA: TGTGCCAGTAGTATAGTTCGGGGGGGCACCGGGGAGCTGTTTTTT
clone size: many; J gene: TRBJ2-7; V gene: TRBV5-6; CDR3 length: 12; D gene: -; CDR3 protein: CASSSDLYEQYF; CDR3 DNA: TGTGCCAGCAGCTCCGACCTCTACGAGCAGTACTTC
clone size: -; J gene: TRBJ2-1; V gene: TRBV10-3; CDR3 length: 17; D gene: TRBD2; CDR3 protein: CATSGTSGRPTYNEQFF; CDR3 DNA: TGTGCCACCTCTGGGACTAGCGGGAGGCCTACCTACAATGAGCAGTTCTTC
clone size: once; J gene: TRBJ2-2; V gene: TRBV10-3; CDR3 length: 16; D gene: -; CDR3 protein: CAITPGRGANTGELFF; CDR3 DNA: TGTGCCATCACCCCAGGGAGGGGGGCGAACACCGGGGAGCTGTTTTTT
clone size: -; J gene: TRBJ2-3; V gene: TRBV27; CDR3 length: 15; D gene: TRBD2; CDR3 protein: CATNPAGGPADTQYF; CDR3 DNA: TGTGCCACGAACCCAGCGGGGGGGCCGGCAGATACGCAGTATTTT
clone size: -; J gene: TRBJ2-1; V gene: TRBV27; CDR3 length: 16; D gene: -; CDR3 protein: CASSPFGGNLYNEQFF; CDR3 DNA: TGTGCCAGCAGTCCCTTTGGGGGGAACCTTTACAATGAGCAGTTCTTC
clone size: -; J gene: TRBJ2-5; V gene: TRBV28; CDR3 length: 15; D gene: TRBD2; CDR3 protein: CASSFVTSGRETQYF; CDR3 DNA: TGTGCCAGCAGTTTTGTGACTAGCGGGAGGGAGACCCAGTACTTC
clone size: -; J gene: TRBJ2-7; V gene: TRBV6-1; CDR3 length: 12; D gene: -; CDR3 protein: CASNSLGYEQYF; CDR3 DNA: TGTGCCAGCAACTCCCTAGGGTACGAGCAGTACTTC
clone size: -; J gene: TRBJ2-3; V gene: TRBV4-2; CDR3 length: 16; D gene: TRBD2; CDR3 protein: CASSQDLRGGADTQYF; CDR3 DNA: TGTGCCAGCAGCCAAGATCTCCGGGGGGGGGCAGATACGCAGTATTTT
clone size: few; J gene: TRBJ1-5; V gene: TRBV10-3; CDR3 length: 14; D gene: -; CDR3 protein: CAISPGLQNQPQHF; CDR3 DNA: TGTGCCATCAGCCCAGGCCTCCAGAATCAGCCCCAGCATTTT
clone size: -; J gene: TRBJ2-3; V gene: TRBV6-1; CDR3 length: 12; D gene: -; CDR3 protein: CASRDSTDTQYF; CDR3 DNA: TGTGCCAGCAGAGACAGCACAGATACGCAGTATTTT
clone size: -; J gene: TRBJ2-2; V gene: TRBV2; CDR3 length: 16; D gene: -; CDR3 protein: CASSERRPTNTGELFF; CDR3 DNA: TGTGCCAGCAGTGAACGGCGCCCAACGAACACCGGGGAGCTGTTTTTT
clone size: -; J gene: TRBJ1-3; V gene: TRBV7-8; CDR3 length: 17; D gene: -; CDR3 protein: CASSGRDKGTSGNTIYF; CDR3 DNA: TGTGCCAGCAGCGGCCGGGACAAGGGAACATCTGGAAACACCATATATTTT
clone size: -; J gene: TRBJ2-6; V gene: TRBV18; CDR3 length: 16; D gene: -; CDR3 protein: CASSPTGLSGADVLTF; CDR3 DNA: TGTGCCAGCTCACCAACAGGGCTCTCTGGGGCCGACGTCCTGACTTTC
clone size: medium-sized; J gene: TRBJ2-1; V gene: TRBV11-2; CDR3 length: 15; D gene: TRBD2; CDR3 protein: CASSLASGFNNEQFF; CDR3 DNA: TGTGCCAGCAGCTTAGCTAGCGGGTTTAACAATGAGCAGTTCTTC
clone size: -; J gene: TRBJ2-7; V gene: TRBV19; CDR3 length: 15; D gene: TRBD2; CDR3 protein: CASSIAAAGDFEQYF; CDR3 DNA: TGTGCCAGTAGTATAGCAGCAGCGGGAGATTTCGAGCAGTACTTC
clone size: -; J gene: TRBJ1-1; V gene: TRBV28; CDR3 length: 11; D gene: -; CDR3 protein: CASSGTYEAFF; CDR3 DNA: TGTGCCAGCAGTGGGACATACGAAGCTTTCTTT
clone size: -; J gene: TRBJ1-2; V gene: TRBV14; CDR3 length: 15; D gene: TRBD1; CDR3 protein: CASSPRDRNNYGYTF; CDR3 DNA: TGTGCCAGCAGCCCTCGGGACAGGAACAACTATGGCTACACCTTC
clone size: -; J gene: TRBJ1-6; V gene: TRBV7-8; CDR3 length: 13; D gene: -; CDR3 protein: CASSWDFNSPLHF; CDR3 DNA: TGTGCCAGCTCTTGGGACTTTAATTCACCCCTCCACTTT
clone size: -; J gene: TRBJ2-7; V gene: TRBV5-1; CDR3 length: 15; D gene: -; CDR3 protein: CASSLVGASGNEQYF; CDR3 DNA: TGCGCCAGCAGCTTGGTCGGGGCATCGGGGAACGAGCAGTACTTC
clone size: once; J gene: TRBJ1-2; V gene: TRBV19; CDR3 length: 18; D gene: -; CDR3 protein: CASSIGLSAAVLNLGYTF; CDR3 DNA: TGTGCCAGTAGTATAGGGTTGTCAGCGGCGGTTCTTAATCTCGGCTACACCTTC
clone size: -; J gene: TRBJ2-1; V gene: TRBV29-1; CDR3 length: 13; D gene: -; CDR3 protein: CSAGGGAGNEQFF; CDR3 DNA: TGCAGCGCCGGTGGGGGGGCGGGGAATGAGCAGTTCTTC
clone size: once; J gene: TRBJ2-5; V gene: TRBV30; CDR3 length: 16; D gene: -; CDR3 protein: CAWTRRQGGGQETQYF; CDR3 DNA: TGTGCCTGGACCAGACGACAGGGAGGGGGGCAAGAGACCCAGTACTTC
clone size: -; J gene: TRBJ2-7; V gene: TRBV9; CDR3 length: 16; D gene: TRBD2; CDR3 protein: CASSVGGTSGPYEQYF; CDR3 DNA: TGTGCCAGCAGCGTAGGTGGGACTAGCGGTCCCTACGAGCAGTACTTC
clone size: -; J gene: TRBJ2-3; V gene: TRBV6-1; CDR3 length: 13; D gene: -; CDR3 protein: CASRGTPTDTQYF; CDR3 DNA: TGTGCCAGCAGGGGCACTCCCACAGATACGCAGTATTTT
clone size: once; J gene: TRBJ2-4; V gene: TRBV6-5; CDR3 length: 15; D gene: -; CDR3 protein: CASSYSQSAKNIQYF; CDR3 DNA: TGTGCCAGCAGTTACTCTCAGTCAGCCAAAAACATTCAGTACTTC
clone size: -; J gene: TRBJ2-3; V gene: TRBV9; CDR3 length: 15; D gene: TRBD2; CDR3 protein: CASSARGDNTDTQYF; CDR3 DNA: TGTGCCAGCAGCGCCCGGGGGGATAACACAGATACGCAGTATTTT
clone size: few; J gene: TRBJ2-2; V gene: TRBV5-1; CDR3 length: 16; D gene: TRBD1; CDR3 protein: CASSLVQGADTGELFF; CDR3 DNA: TGCGCCAGCAGCTTGGTACAGGGGGCAGACACCGGGGAGCTGTTTTTT
clone size: -; J gene: TRBJ1-5; V gene: TRBV19; CDR3 length: 14; D gene: -; CDR3 protein: CASSIRRGNQPQHF; CDR3 DNA: TGTGCCAGTAGTATACGAAGGGGCAATCAGCCCCAGCATTTT
clone size: -; J gene: TRBJ1-5; V gene: TRBV19; CDR3 length: 15; D gene: TRBD1; CDR3 protein: CASRGTGFGNQPQHF; CDR3 DNA: TGTGCCAGTAGAGGGACAGGGTTCGGCAATCAGCCCCAGCATTTT
clone size: -; J gene: TRBJ2-3; V gene: TRBV7-3; CDR3 length: 15; D gene: TRBD2; CDR3 protein: CASSLRGLATDTQYF; CDR3 DNA: TGTGCCAGCAGCTTAAGGGGACTAGCAACAGATACGCAGTATTTT
clone size: medium-sized; J gene: TRBJ2-3; V gene: TRBV28; CDR3 length: 13; D gene: -; CDR3 protein: CASSFGSTDTQYF; CDR3 DNA: TGTGCCAGCAGTTTCGGAAGCACAGATACGCAGTATTTT
clone size: -; J gene: TRBJ2-5; V gene: TRBV30; CDR3 length: 11; D gene: -; CDR3 protein: CAWGLSETQYF; CDR3 DNA: TGTGCCTGGGGGTTGTCAGAGACCCAGTACTTC
clone size: -; J gene: TRBJ2-5; V gene: TRBV7-3; CDR3 length: 13; D gene: -; CDR3 protein: CASSLTRLETQYF; CDR3 DNA: TGTGCCAGCAGCTTAACTCGTCTAGAGACCCAGTACTTC
clone size: -; J gene: TRBJ1-2; V gene: TRBV4-1; CDR3 length: 16; D gene: TRBD1; CDR3 protein: CASSQGASGGDYGYTF; CDR3 DNA: TGCGCCAGCAGCCAGGGAGCTTCAGGGGGCGACTATGGCTACACCTTC
clone size: -; J gene: TRBJ2-1; V gene: TRBV11-3; CDR3 length: 15; D gene: TRBD2; CDR3 protein: CASSGRLASYNEQFF; CDR3 DNA: TGTGCCAGCAGCGGACGACTAGCTTCCTACAATGAGCAGTTCTTC
clone size: -; J gene: TRBJ1-6; V gene: TRBV7-8; CDR3 length: 14; D gene: -; CDR3 protein: CASSLARGDSPLHF; CDR3 DNA: TGTGCCAGCAGCTTAGCGAGGGGGGATTCACCCCTCCACTTT
clone size: -; J gene: TRBJ1-2; V gene: TRBV10-3; CDR3 length: 13; D gene: -; CDR3 protein: CAISERQLYGYTF; CDR3 DNA: TGTGCCATCAGTGAGAGACAGCTCTATGGCTACACCTTC
clone size: -; J gene: TRBJ1-5; V gene: TRBV4-1; CDR3 length: 14; D gene: -; CDR3 protein: CASSQALSGQPQHF; CDR3 DNA: TGCGCCAGCAGCCAAGCCCTAAGCGGTCAGCCCCAGCATTTT
clone size: -; J gene: TRBJ2-7; V gene: TRBV12-2; CDR3 length: 15; D gene: -; CDR3 protein: CASRYTGTRHYEQYF; CDR3 DNA: TGTGCAAGTCGCTATACCGGGACTAGGCACTACGAGCAGTACTTC